The 2 T cell receptor beta chains presented below share a single source sample, sequenced in a study of T-cell memory formation after mild COVID-19. TCRdb fed the 5' RACE reads into MiXCR, producing one record per CDR3 protein. In the table there are 350,000 to 400,000 distinct CDR3 sequences, approximately 15% of which are singletons. The sample comprised PBMCs or a T cell subset sorted from them (not recorded which). The origin of the receptors is a man aged 18 to 35 who had mild COVID-19 (a few samples of this study predate the infection). Cell type and time point are not known.

This clonotype has just a few counts. This chain uses TRBV2 with TRBJ1-1; D gene uncertain. Trimming cost V 6 bases and J 8 bases, with 10 bases left between them. The CDR3 extends over 11 amino acids. Germline CDR1 and CDR2: SNHLY and FYNNEI. The CDR3 DNA reads TGTGCCAGCAGCGACGACGGGGAAGCTTTCTTT. Its translation: CASSDDGEAFF.

V is TRBV5-6 and J is TRBJ2-3; no definite D call. There are 16 residues in the CDR3. Germline loops: CDR1 SGHDT, CDR2 YYEEEE. V lost 1 base and J 2 bases, leaving 14 bases between the germline ends. The CDR3 nucleotides read TGTGCCAGCAGCTTGATTACGGAACAATACACAGATACGCAGTATTTT. Residues: CASSLITEQYTDTQYF.